The present T cell receptor beta chain was sequenced within a study of early T cells in non-severe SARS-CoV-2 infection. There are a few counts of this clonotype. Individual cDNA molecules received unique molecular identifiers. TCRdb reprocessed the 5' RACE reads with MiXCR, giving one entry per CDR3 protein. The sample consists of about 80,000 distinct CDR3 sequences, 9.5% to 13% of them appearing once. The CDR3 runs 16 residues. The trim removed 5 bases at V and 2 bases at J, leaving 9 bases unmatched. CDR1 SGHAT and CDR2 FQNNGV come from the germline V gene. The V call is TRBV11-2, the J call TRBJ2-3, with 8 bases aligning to TRBD2. The source of this sequence is an adult who was a healthcare worker with PCR-confirmed SARS-CoV-2 infection or an uninfected control (not recorded which). The sample comprised whole blood. The CDR3 loop is CASSGRAGAPTDTQYF. The CDR3, as DNA: TGTGCCAGCAGCGGTCGAGCGGGGGCGCCCACAGATACGCAGTATTTT.